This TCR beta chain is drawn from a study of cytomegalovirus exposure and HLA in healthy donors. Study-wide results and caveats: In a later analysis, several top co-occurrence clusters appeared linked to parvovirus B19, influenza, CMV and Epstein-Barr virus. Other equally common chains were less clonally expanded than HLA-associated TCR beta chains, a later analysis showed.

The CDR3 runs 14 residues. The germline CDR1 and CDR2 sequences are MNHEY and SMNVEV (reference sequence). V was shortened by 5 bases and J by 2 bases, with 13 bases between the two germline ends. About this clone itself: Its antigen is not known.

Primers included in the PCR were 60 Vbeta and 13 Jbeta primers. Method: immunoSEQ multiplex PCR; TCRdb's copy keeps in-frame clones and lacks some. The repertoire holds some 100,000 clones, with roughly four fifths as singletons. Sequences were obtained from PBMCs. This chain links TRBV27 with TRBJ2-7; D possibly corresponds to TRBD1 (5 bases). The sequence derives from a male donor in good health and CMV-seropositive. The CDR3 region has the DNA TGTGCCAGCAGTCCTAGGACACAAGCCTACGAGCAGTACTTC. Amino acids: CASSPRTQAYEQYF.